This passage covers 13 T cell receptor beta chains from one sample sequenced in a study of T cell repertoires in ileal Crohn's disease. The assay was immunoSEQ multiplex PCR, and TCRdb's table has in-frame clones only and misses some. Of under 20,000 clones listed, approximately 87% are singletons. The source material was ileal tissue. These receptors were taken from an adult with Crohn's disease.

The chain carries TRBV5-1 and TRBJ2-3; 10 bases are a match to TRBD1. V lost 1 base to trimming and J lost 3 bases; unmatched junction nucleotides: 5. Looked up from germline, CDR1 is SGHRS and CDR2 is YFSETQ. The CDR3 runs to 16 residues. CDR3 amino acids: CASSLKTGGRTDTQYF. CDR3 bases: TGCGCCAGCAGCTTGAAGACAGGGGGCCGGACAGATACGCAGTATTTT.

The chain links TRBV18 to TRBJ2-7; TRBD1 is a possible D gene (5 bases). The CDR3 extends over 17 amino acids. V gave up 2 bases and J gave up 0 bases, with 17 bases separating them. Germline V gene sequence: CDR1 KGHSH, CDR2 LQKENI. The CDR3 DNA sequence: TGTGCCAGCTCACCATACCCCGAGGACATCCTCTCCTACGAGCAGTACTTC. Encoded protein: CASSPYPEDILSYEQYF.

In its sample, this clone was seen a few times. The chain couples TRBV5-4 to TRBJ2-5, with TRBD1 matching 9 bases. CDR3 length: 13 residues. Trimming took 3 bases from V and 10 from J; bases not matched to a gene: 7. Germline V gene data show CDR1 as SGHNT and CDR2 as YYREEE (reference sequence). Here the CDR3 DNA reads TGTGCCAGCAGCTCCGGGACAGGGAGGGTCCAGTACTTC. It encodes CASSSGTGRVQYF.

The chain is built from TRBV2 and TRBJ2-1; the D is unclear. Germline CDR1 is SNHLY and CDR2 is FYNNEI. Trimming cost V 8 bases and J 0 bases, with 14 bases left between them. The CDR3 is 15 residues long. CDR3 sequence reads: CASPKWRSSYNEQFF. The CDR3 DNA follows: TGTGCCAGCCCCAAATGGCGGAGCTCCTACAATGAGCAGTTCTTC.

The chain joins TRBV6-6 to TRBJ2-1, with D possibly TRBD2 on 5 matching bases. The V and J ends lost 5 bases and 8 bases respectively, with 16 bases between them. Germline CDR1 is MNHNY and CDR2 is SVGAGI (reference sequence). The CDR3 sequence is 14 residues long. CDR3 DNA: TGTGCCAGCAGTCGGGATCGATCTGTGGATGAGCAGTTCTTC. This translates into CASSRDRSVDEQFF.

The table lists this clone with a few counts. The J gene is TRBJ2-1, the V gene TRBV4-3; a possible D gene is TRBD2 (6 bases). The CDR3 has 16 residues. Trimming took off 0 bases at V and 4 bases at J, with 13 bases between the two ends. Germline lookup yields CDR1 LGHNA and CDR2 YSLEER. This chain's CDR3 is CASSQDWAGKYNEQFF. The CDR3 DNA sequence: TGCGCCAGCAGCCAAGATTGGGCGGGGAAATACAATGAGCAGTTCTTC.

V and J are TRBV15 and TRBJ1-1; D ambiguous. The V and J ends lost 0 bases and 0 bases respectively, with 14 bases between them. CDR3 length equals 17 residues. Germline values: CDR1 LNHNV, CDR2 YYDKDF (reference sequence). The CDR3 loop is CATSRDLIQSMNTEAFF. CDR3 nucleotide sequence: TGTGCCACCAGCAGAGATCTGATACAGAGCATGAACACTGAAGCTTTCTTT.

The chain is built from TRBV9 and TRBJ1-2; no clear D gene. Trimming removed 0 bases from V and 1 base from J, with 10 bases in between. Germline CDR1 SGDLS, CDR2 YYNGEE. This CDR3 spans 15 amino acids. CDR3 protein: CASSVGNSFNYGYTF. The DNA for the CDR3 is TGTGCCAGCAGCGTAGGAAACAGCTTTAACTATGGCTACACCTTC.

V and J are TRBV5-1 and TRBJ2-1; TRBD2 matches at 8 bases. CDR1 SGHRS and CDR2 YFSETQ come from the germline V gene. There are 15 residues in the CDR3. With 4 bases clipped from V and 6 bases from J, the junction kept 9 bases outside the gene matches. CDR3 bases: TGCGCCAGCAGCCCCGGGGGCGGGGGGACCAATGAGCAGTTCTTC. Protein: CASSPGGGGTNEQFF.

Only a few counts were recorded for this clone. V and J are TRBV9 and TRBJ1-1, with no clear D. Germline lookup yields CDR1 SGDLS and CDR2 YYNGEE. This CDR3 is built from 14 residues. The V end was cut by 4 bases, the J end by 1 base, with 11 bases between. CDR3 sequence: CASSFLAGNTEAFF. The CDR3 DNA reads as TGTGCCAGCAGCTTTCTTGCCGGGAACACTGAAGCTTTCTTT.

This rearrangement joins TRBV12-5 to TRBJ2-3, with 7 bases identical to TRBD1. This CDR3 spans 16 amino acids. Per germline, CDR1 LGHNT and CDR2 FRNRAP. V lost 6 bases and J lost 4; bases outside the gene matches: 13. The CDR3 loop is CASGPGDRAWADTQYF. The CDR3 nucleotides read TGTGCTAGTGGCCCTGGAGACAGGGCCTGGGCAGATACGCAGTATTTT. The full variable domain, completed using reference TRBV12-5 and TRBJ2-3, is DARVTQTPRHKVTEMGQEVTMRCQPILGHNTVFWYRQTMMQGLELLAYFRNRAPLDDSGMPKDRFSAEMPDATLATLKIQPSEPRDSAVYFCASGPGDRAWADTQYFGPGTRLTVL.

This clone was found once. Here the CDR3 reads CAISGDSLEQYF. The CDR3 nucleotides are TGTGCCATCAGTGGGGACAGCCTGGAGCAGTACTTC. The chain couples TRBV10-3 to TRBJ2-7; TRBD1 matches 7 bases. V trimming: 4 bases; J trimming: 7 bases; junction bases outside the gene matches: 4. The CDR3 is 12 residues long. In germline, CDR1 is ENHRY, CDR2 SYGVKD.

This rearrangement joins TRBV7-9 to TRBJ2-3, with 11 bases that match TRBD2. The CDR3 contains 15 residues. With 4 bases clipped from V and 2 bases from J, the junction kept 2 bases outside the gene matches. The germline V gene encodes CDR1 SEHNR and CDR2 FQNEAQ (reference sequence). The CDR3 region has the DNA TGTGCCAGCAGCTCTAGCGGGGGGACCACAGATACGCAGTATTTT. Translated: CASSSSGGTTDTQYF.